This entry lists 3 T cell receptor beta chains sequenced from one sample in a study of blood T cell repertoires in COVID-19. The repertoire was sequenced with immunoSEQ multiplex PCR; TCRdb's copy has only in-frame clones and lacks some. The sample holds 200,000 or so clones; 90% to 95% are singletons and the top ten take about 0.8%. Sequenced input: peripheral blood. The receptors were gathered from a man in his fifties or sixties with COVID-19, enrolled during active disease.

The chain employs TRBV12-3 or TRBV12-4 and TRBJ1-1; 7 bases are shared with TRBD1. The CDR3 is made up of 12 amino acids. The J segment lost 4 bases and the V segment lost 10 bases, leaving 6 bases of the junction unmatched. The CDR3 sequence is CATSTGFTEAFF. The CDR3 DNA is TGTGCCACCTCGACAGGGTTCACTGAAGCTTTCTTT.

J is TRBJ2-3 and V is TRBV3-1 (or the pseudogene TRBV3-2), with 7 nucleotides matching TRBD1. The CDR3 is 17 residues long. J gave up 6 bases and V 1 base, and 13 bases lay outside the gene matches. Per germline, CDR1 LGHDT and CDR2 YNNKEL (reference sequence). The CDR3: CASSQGPGTEGRDTQYF. CDR3 nucleotide sequence: TGTGCCAGCAGCCAAGGGCCCGGGACAGAGGGTAGGGATACGCAGTATTTT.

V is TRBV3-1 (or the pseudogene TRBV3-2) and J is TRBJ2-1, with 9 bases matching TRBD2. The V gene end was trimmed by 3 bases and the J gene end by 8 bases; junction bases not matched to a gene: 5. The CDR3 is 14 residues long. The V gene's germline CDR1 is LGHDT and CDR2 YNNKEL (reference sequence). The CDR3 region is CASSQGREGYEQFF. For the CDR3, the DNA is TGTGCCAGCAGCCAGGGGCGGGAGGGCTATGAGCAGTTCTTC.